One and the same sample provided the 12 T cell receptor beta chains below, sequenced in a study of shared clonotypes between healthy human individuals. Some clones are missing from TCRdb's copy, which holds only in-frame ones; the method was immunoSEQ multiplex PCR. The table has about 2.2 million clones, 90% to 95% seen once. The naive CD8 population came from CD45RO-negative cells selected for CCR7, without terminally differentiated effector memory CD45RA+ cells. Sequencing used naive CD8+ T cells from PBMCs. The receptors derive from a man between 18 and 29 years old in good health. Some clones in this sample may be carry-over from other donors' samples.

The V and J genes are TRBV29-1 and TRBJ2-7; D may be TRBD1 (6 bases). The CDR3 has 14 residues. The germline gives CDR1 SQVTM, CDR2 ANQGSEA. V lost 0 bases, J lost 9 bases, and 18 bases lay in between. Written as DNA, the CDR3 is TGCAGCGTTGAAGAGGACAGTCCTACGAGGGGGCAGTACTTC. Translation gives CSVEEDSPTRGQYF.

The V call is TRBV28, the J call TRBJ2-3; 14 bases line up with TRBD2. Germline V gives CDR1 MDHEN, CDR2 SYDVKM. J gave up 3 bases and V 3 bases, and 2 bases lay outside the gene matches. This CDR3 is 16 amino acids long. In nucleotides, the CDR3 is TGTGCCAGCAGTTTGGGGACTAGCGGGGGAACAGATACGCAGTATTTT. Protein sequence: CASSLGTSGGTDTQYF.

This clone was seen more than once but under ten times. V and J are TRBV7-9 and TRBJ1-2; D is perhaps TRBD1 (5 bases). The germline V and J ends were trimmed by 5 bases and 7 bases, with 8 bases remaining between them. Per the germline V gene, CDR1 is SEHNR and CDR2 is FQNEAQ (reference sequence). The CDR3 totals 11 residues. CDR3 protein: CASSRGAGYTF. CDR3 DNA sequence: TGTGCCAGCAGCCGCGGGGCTGGCTACACCTTC.

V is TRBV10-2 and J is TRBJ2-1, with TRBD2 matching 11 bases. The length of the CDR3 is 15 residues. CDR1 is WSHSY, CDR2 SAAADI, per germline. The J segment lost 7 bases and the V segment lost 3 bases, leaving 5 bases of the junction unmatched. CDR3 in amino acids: CASSEGLAGGNEQFF. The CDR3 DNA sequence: TGCGCCAGCAGTGAAGGGCTAGCGGGAGGTAATGAGCAGTTCTTC.

CDR3 sequence (DNA): TGTGCCATCAGTGATCCCAGCGGGGCCACCGGGGAGCTGTTTTTT. Translating it yields CAISDPSGATGELFF. The chain employs TRBV10-3 and TRBJ2-2; 7 bases align to TRBD2. V shed 3 bases and J 4 bases; nucleotides not matched to a gene: 5. Germline CDR1 ENHRY, CDR2 SYGVKD. The CDR3 extends over 15 amino acids.

CDR3 nucleotide sequence: TGCAGCGTTGAGTTCGCAGTTCCCTACGAGCAGTACTTC. It translates to CSVEFAVPYEQYF. This chain uses TRBV29-1 with TRBJ2-5; unclear D gene. The DNA matches TRBJ2-7 better at its end, which makes the J call doubtful. The CDR3 consists of 13 residues. CDR1 SQVTM and CDR2 ANQGSEA come from the germline V gene.

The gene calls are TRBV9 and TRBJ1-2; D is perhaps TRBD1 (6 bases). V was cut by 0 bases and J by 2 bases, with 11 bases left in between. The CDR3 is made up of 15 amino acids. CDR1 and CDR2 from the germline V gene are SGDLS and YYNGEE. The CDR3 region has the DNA TGTGCCAGCAGCGTAGCCGGGGGCGTCAACTATGGCTACACCTTC. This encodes CASSVAGGVNYGYTF.

Here the CDR3 DNA reads TGTGCCAGCATACGAGGATACGAGCAGTACTTC. It yields the protein CASIRGYEQYF. This chain joins TRBV6-5 and TRBJ2-7; D is ambiguous. CDR3 length: 11 residues. Trimming stripped 7 bases from V and 4 bases from J, with 8 bases between. Germline CDR1 MNHEY, CDR2 SVGAGI.

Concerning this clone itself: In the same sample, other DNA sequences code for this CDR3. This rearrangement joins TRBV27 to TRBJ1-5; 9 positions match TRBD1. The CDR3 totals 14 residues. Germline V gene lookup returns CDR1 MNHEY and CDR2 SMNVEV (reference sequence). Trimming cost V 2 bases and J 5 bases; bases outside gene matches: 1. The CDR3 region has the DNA TGTGCCAGCAGTTTAAGGGACAGGGATCAGCCCCAGCATTTT. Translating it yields CASSLRDRDQPQHF.

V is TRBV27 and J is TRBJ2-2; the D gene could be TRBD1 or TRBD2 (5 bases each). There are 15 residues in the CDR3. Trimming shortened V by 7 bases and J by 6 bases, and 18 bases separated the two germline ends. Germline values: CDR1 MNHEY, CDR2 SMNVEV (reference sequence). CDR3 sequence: CASTLIGGPPGELFF. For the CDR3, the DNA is TGTGCCAGCACCCTGATTGGGGGTCCCCCCGGGGAGCTGTTTTTT.

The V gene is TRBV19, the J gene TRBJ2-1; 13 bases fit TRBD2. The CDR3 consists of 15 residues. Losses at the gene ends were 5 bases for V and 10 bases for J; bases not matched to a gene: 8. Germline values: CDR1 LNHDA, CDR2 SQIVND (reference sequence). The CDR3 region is CASSVGTSGTREQFF. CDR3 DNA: TGTGCCAGTAGTGTTGGGACTAGCGGGACCCGGGAGCAGTTCTTC.

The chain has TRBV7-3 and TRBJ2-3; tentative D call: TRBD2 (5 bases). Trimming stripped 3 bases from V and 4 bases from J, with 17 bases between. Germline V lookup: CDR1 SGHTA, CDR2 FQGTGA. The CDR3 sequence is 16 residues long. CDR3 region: CASSFLRKSRADTQYF. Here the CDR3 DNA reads TGTGCCAGCAGCTTCCTACGCAAGTCGAGGGCAGATACGCAGTATTTT.